Following are 7 T cell receptor beta chains from one sample sequenced in a study of blood T cell repertoires in COVID-19. Assay: immunoSEQ multiplex PCR; the TCRdb copy retains only in-frame clones and omits some. The sample includes under 250,000 clones, 86% of them seen just once. The sequenced sample was peripheral blood. These receptors originate from a man aged 55 to 70 with acute or convalescent COVID-19.

The CDR3 region has the DNA TGTGCCAGTAGTATGCTGCAGCTGGACAGTTACTTCATGAACACTGAAGCTTTCTTT. Translated: CASSMLQLDSYFMNTEAFF. The rearrangement links TRBV19 to TRBJ1-1, with D perhaps TRBD1 (6 bases). Germline V gene sequence: CDR1 LNHDA, CDR2 SQIVND (reference sequence). The CDR3 is made up of 19 amino acids. The V end was cut by 3 bases, the J end by 0 bases, with 23 bases between. Drawing the rest from reference TRBV19 and TRBJ1-1, the complete variable domain is DGGITQSPKYLFRKEGQNVTLSCEQNLNHDAMYWYRQDPGQGLRLIYYSQIVNDFQKGDIAEGYSVSREKKESFPLTVTSAQKNPTAFYLCASSMLQLDSYFMNTEAFFGQGTRLTVV.

The chain carries TRBV7-2 and TRBJ2-7; 9 nucleotides align to TRBD2. The length of the CDR3 is 15 residues. With V trimmed by 3 bases and J by 3 bases, 6 bases remained unmatched. From germline, CDR1 is SGHTA and CDR2 FQGNSA. The CDR3 here is CASSLTSGGDYEQYF. The CDR3, as DNA: TGTGCCAGCAGCTTGACTAGCGGAGGCGACTACGAGCAGTACTTC.

The genes are TRBV6-2 or TRBV6-3 and TRBJ1-1, with TRBD1 matching over 7 bases. This CDR3 has 15 amino acids. The V segment lost 5 bases and the J segment 5 bases; nucleotides outside the gene matches: 11. Germline CDR1 MNHEY, CDR2 SVGEGT. The CDR3 spells CASSRQTGIYTEAFF. DNA for the CDR3: TGTGCCAGCAGTCGCCAGACAGGGATTTATACTGAAGCTTTCTTT.

The chain uses TRBV24-1 and TRBJ2-2, with 9 bases lining up with TRBD2. The CDR3 extends over 13 amino acids. Germline CDR1 reads KGHDR; CDR2 reads SFDVKD. The V gene end was trimmed by 9 bases and the J gene end by 7 bases; junction bases not matched to a gene: 5. In DNA form, the CDR3 reads TGTGCCACCGCAGCTAGCGGGAACGGGGAGCTGTTTTTT. Translating gives CATAASGNGELFF.

The chain employs TRBV18 and TRBJ1-1; the D is unclear. The V gene's germline CDR1 is KGHSH and CDR2 LQKENI. Trimming removed 1 base at V and 2 bases at J, with 8 bases between. This CDR3 region has 14 residues. CDR3 sequence (DNA): TGTGCCAGCTCACCACAGCCGGGAAACACTGAAGCTTTCTTT. Its protein is CASSPQPGNTEAFF.

CDR3 protein: CASSLFEAENYEQYF. In DNA form, the CDR3 reads TGTGCCAGCAGTTTGTTTGAGGCAGAGAACTACGAGCAGTACTTC. The V call is TRBV6-5, the J call TRBJ2-7; D not resolved. The V end lost 4 bases, the J end lost 3 bases, and 16 bases lay between the germline ends. The germline CDR1 and CDR2 sequences are MNHEY and SVGAGI. The CDR3 covers 15 residues.

J is TRBJ1-4 and V is TRBV6-6; no reliable D call. Trimming removed 11 bases at V and 3 bases at J, with 7 bases between. Germline assignment: CDR1 MNHNY and CDR2 SVGAGI (reference sequence). This CDR3 has 11 residues. The CDR3 DNA follows: TGTGCCGGTACAGCTAATGAAAAACTGTTTTTT. It translates to CAGTANEKLFF.